This T cell receptor (beta chain) was found in a study of CD8 T cells in ankylosing spondylitis. From the 5' RACE reads, TCRdb called clonotypes with MiXCR, one entry per CDR3 protein. The profile shows around 490,000 distinct CDR3 sequences, approximately 5% of them singletons. Broader study findings: Some motif variants had been reported before (in reactive arthritis synovial fluid and blood). Roughly 8 highly homologous variants made up a TCR beta motif that seemed to typify ankylosing spondylitis blood. Researchers reportedly found disease-linked clones significantly enriched in matched ankylosing spondylitis synovial fluid.

V was cut by 6 bases and J by 3 bases, with 20 bases left in between. The CDR3 contains 15 residues. Germline assignment: CDR1 SQVTM and CDR2 ANQGSEA. This clonotype was observed many times. What it recognizes is unknown. The sequence was collected from a male donor with ankylosing spondylitis. This rearrangement joins TRBV29-1 to TRBJ1-1; no definite D call. Sequenced sample: blood, either unsorted or a sorted T cell fraction (not recorded which). CDR3 in amino acids: CSVERFGNEDTEAFF. The CDR3 DNA reads TGCAGCGTAGAGCGGTTTGGGAACGAGGACACTGAAGCTTTCTTT. The full variable domain, its missing parts supplied by reference TRBV29-1 and TRBJ1-1, is SAVISQKPSRDICQRGTSLTIQCQVDSQVTMMFWYRQQPGQSLTLIATANQGSEATYESGFVIDKFPISRPNLTFSTLTVSNMSPEDSSIYLCSVERFGNEDTEAFFGQGTRLTVV.